The rows below give T cell receptor beta chains drawn from one sample of a study of T cell changes during pregnancy in multiple sclerosis. The method was immunoSEQ multiplex PCR; TCRdb's version includes in-frame clones alone and lacks a portion of them. The sample consists of approximately 9,000 clones, 83% of them appearing once. The specimen was CD8+ T cells from peripheral blood mononuclear cells, collected in the third trimester of pregnancy. These receptors were obtained from a female donor in good health, enrolled as a control in a pregnancy study. The CDR3 runs from the conserved cysteine through the conserved F or W. Each record gives: clone size, V gene, CDR3 protein. Size is omitted from some rows. Given values are once, few, many or a class for expanded clones.

>-|TRBV9
CASSASPKREGRNEQFF
>-|TRBV2
CASSAMTGVNQPQHF
>-|TRBV4-1
CASSLYGGPSYEQYF
>-|TRBV9
CASSVAGGGGRSTDTQYF
>few|TRBV28
CASSSPGLAGGRLTDTQYF
>-|TRBV4-3
CASSQAEGDTQYF
>-|TRBV6-1
CASSELAGGNEQFF
>-|TRBV5-1
CASSFGTGYGYTF
>-|TRBV6-4
CASSDGGGGFDEQFF
>-|TRBV12-5
CASGIPTGDYGYTF
>-|TRBV7-9
CASSLRGSPYEQYF
>-|TRBV6-4
CASSDYGSGGGTDTQYF
>-|TRBV10-3
CAISESEGTGSDTGYF
>few|TRBV27
CASSLTGRRTNEKLFF
>-|TRBV5-4
CASSSRDRAGEQYF
>-|TRBV6-5
CASSFRAAGDYEQYF
>-|TRBV2
CASREGAGEAETQYF
>-|TRBV4-3
CASSQVQANQPQHF
>-|TRBV7-3
CASSGGTALTDTQYF
>-|TRBV5-1
CASSLAQSTDTQYF
>-|TRBV6-1
CASSEEGGPDDEKLFF
>-|TRBV27
CASSPLAAPYEQYF
>few|TRBV6-1
CASSEGREGSNEQFF
>-|TRBV9
CASSVVGTGELFF
>-|TRBV6-6
CASSRQGSNTEAFF
>-|TRBV27
CASSSRLAGAYEQYF
>-|TRBV10-2
CASSETSGNTEQYF
>-|TRBV4-2
CASSQDKGEGVQPQHF